This T cell receptor beta chain was recorded in a study of shared clonotypes between healthy human individuals. TCRdb's table, derived via immunoSEQ multiplex PCR, lists solely in-frame clones and lacks some. The repertoire consists of under 1,100,000 clones, with approximately 70% occurring once and the leading ten covering around 1.5%. The CDR3 length is 15 residues. Trimming stripped 4 bases from V and 2 bases from J, with 14 bases between. CDR1 is SGHDN, CDR2 FVKESK, per germline. The sample taken for sequencing was memory CD4+ T cells sorted from blood. Subset indicated: CD45RA-negative fraction. The receptor was derived from a man aged 18 to 29 in good health. This rearrangement joins TRBV14 to TRBJ2-5; weak D call: TRBD1 (6 bases). The CDR3 sequence is CASSPLRGYQETQYF. In DNA, the CDR3 is TGTGCCAGCAGCCCATTGAGGGGGTATCAAGAGACCCAGTACTTC.